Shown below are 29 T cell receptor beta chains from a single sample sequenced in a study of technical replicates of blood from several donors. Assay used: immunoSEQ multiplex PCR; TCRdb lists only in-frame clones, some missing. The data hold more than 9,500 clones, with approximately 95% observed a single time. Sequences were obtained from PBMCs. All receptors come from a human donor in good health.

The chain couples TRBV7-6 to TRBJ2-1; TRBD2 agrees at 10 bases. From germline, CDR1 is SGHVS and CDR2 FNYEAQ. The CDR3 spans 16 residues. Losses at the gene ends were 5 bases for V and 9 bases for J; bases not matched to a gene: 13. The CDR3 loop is CASSQTPLAGAGEQFF. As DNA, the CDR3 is TGTGCCAGCAGCCAAACCCCTCTAGCGGGAGCGGGTGAGCAGTTCTTC. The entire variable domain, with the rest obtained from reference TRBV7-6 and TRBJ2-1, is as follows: GAGVSQSPRYKVTKRGQDVALRCDPISGHVSLYWYRQALGQGPEFLTYFNYEAQQDKSGLPNDRFSAERPEGSISTLTIQRTEQRDSAMYRCASSQTPLAGAGEQFFGPGTRLTVL.

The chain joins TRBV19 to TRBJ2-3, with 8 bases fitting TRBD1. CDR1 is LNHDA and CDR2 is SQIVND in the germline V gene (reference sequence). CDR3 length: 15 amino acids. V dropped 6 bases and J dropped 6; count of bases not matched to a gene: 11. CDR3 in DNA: TGTGCCAGTAGGACCGACAGGGGAAGTGGGGATACGCAGTATTTT. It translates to CASRTDRGSGDTQYF.

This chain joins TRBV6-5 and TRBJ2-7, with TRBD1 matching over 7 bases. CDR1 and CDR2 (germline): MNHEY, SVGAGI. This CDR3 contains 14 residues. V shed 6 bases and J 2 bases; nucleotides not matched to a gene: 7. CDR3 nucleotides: TGTGCCAGCAGCTCCGGGACAGATGCCTACGAGCAGTACTTC. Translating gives CASSSGTDAYEQYF.

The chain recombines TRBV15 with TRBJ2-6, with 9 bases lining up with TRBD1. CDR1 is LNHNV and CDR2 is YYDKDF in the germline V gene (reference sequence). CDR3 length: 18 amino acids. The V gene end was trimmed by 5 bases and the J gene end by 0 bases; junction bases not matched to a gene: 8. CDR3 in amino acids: CATSDPGQGVSGANVLTF. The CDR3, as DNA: TGTGCCACCAGCGATCCGGGACAGGGAGTCTCTGGGGCCAACGTCCTGACTTTC.

CDR3 in amino acids: CASSPRDSSYEQYF. CDR3 sequence (DNA): TGTGCCAGCAGCCCACGGGACAGCTCCTACGAGCAGTACTTC. The V call is TRBV7-6, the J call TRBJ2-7; TRBD1 matches at 7 bases. Germline V gives CDR1 SGHVS, CDR2 FNYEAQ. Trimming at V came to 5 bases and at J to 0 bases, leaving 4 bases not matched to a gene. There are 14 residues in the CDR3.

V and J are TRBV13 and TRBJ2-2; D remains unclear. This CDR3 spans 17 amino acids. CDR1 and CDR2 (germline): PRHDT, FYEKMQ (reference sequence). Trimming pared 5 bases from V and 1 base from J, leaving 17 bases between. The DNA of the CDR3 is TGTGCCAGCAGCGGTTCAGGTTGGGTTGGGAACACCGGGGAGCTGTTTTTT. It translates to CASSGSGWVGNTGELFF.

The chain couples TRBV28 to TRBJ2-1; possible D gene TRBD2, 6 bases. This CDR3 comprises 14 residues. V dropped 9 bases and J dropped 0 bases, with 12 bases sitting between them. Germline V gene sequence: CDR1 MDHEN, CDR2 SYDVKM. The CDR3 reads CASCSGSSYNEQFF. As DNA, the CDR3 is TGTGCCAGTTGTAGCGGAAGCTCCTACAATGAGCAGTTCTTC.

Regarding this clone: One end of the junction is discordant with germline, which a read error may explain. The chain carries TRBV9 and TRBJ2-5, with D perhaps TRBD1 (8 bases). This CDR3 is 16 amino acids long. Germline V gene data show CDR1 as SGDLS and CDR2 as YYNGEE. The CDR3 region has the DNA TGTGCCAGCAGCGCGCACATAACAGGGGGGGAAGAGACCCGGTACTTC. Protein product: CASSAHITGGEETRYF.

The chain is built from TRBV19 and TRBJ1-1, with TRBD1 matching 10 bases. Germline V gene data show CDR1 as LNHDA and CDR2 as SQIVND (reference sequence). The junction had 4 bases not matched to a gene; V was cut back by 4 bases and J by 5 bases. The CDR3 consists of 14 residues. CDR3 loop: CASSNRDRGTEAFF. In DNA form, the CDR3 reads TGTGCCAGTAGTAACCGGGACAGGGGTACTGAAGCTTTCTTT.

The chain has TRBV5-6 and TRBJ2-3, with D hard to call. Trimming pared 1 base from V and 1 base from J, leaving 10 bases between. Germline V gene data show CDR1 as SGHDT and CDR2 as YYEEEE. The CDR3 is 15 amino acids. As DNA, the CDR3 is TGTGCCAGCAGCTTGCTTCATGGAGGCACAGATACGCAGTATTTT. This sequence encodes CASSLLHGGTDTQYF.

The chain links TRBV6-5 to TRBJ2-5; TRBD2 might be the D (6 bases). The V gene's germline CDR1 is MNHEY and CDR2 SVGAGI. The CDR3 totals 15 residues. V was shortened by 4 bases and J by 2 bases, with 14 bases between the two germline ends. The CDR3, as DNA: TGTGCCAGCAGTTCCACCCCGGGGGTACAAGAGACCCAGTACTTC. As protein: CASSSTPGVQETQYF.

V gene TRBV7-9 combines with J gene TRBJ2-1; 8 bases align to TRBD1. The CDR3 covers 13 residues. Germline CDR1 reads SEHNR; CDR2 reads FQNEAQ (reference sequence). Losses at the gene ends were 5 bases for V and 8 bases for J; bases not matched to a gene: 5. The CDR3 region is CASSPMDRDEQFF. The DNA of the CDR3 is TGTGCCAGCAGCCCTATGGACAGGGATGAGCAGTTCTTC.

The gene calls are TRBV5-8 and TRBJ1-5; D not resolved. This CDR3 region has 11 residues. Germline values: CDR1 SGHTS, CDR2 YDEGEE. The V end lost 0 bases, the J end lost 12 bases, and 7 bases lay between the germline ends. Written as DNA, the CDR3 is TGTGCCAGCAGCTTGGCGGAGGACCAGCATTTT. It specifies CASSLAEDQHF. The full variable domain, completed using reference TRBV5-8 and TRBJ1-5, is EAGVTQSPTHLIKTRGQQATLRCSPISGHTSVYWYQQALGLGLQFLLWYDEGEERNRGNFPPRFSGRQFPNYSSELNVNALELEDSALYLCASSLAEDQHFGDGTRLSIL.

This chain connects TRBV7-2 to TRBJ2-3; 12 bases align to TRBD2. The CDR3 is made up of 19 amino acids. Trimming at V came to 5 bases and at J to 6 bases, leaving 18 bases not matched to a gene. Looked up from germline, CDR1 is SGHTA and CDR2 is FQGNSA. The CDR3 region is CASSPRGVASGRAADTQYF. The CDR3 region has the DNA TGTGCCAGCAGCCCGAGGGGGGTGGCTAGCGGGAGGGCCGCGGATACGCAGTATTTT. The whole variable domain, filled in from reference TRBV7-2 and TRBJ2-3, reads GAGVSQSPSNKVTEKGKDVELRCDPISGHTALYWYRQSLGQGLEFLIYFQGNSAPDKSGLPSDRFSAERTGGSVSTLTIQRTQQEDSAVYLCASSPRGVASGRAADTQYFGPGTRLTVL.

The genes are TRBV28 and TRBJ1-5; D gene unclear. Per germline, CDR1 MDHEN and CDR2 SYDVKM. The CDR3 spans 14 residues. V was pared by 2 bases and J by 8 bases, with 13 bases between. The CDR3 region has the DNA TGTGCCAGCAGTTTACCCTACGGGTACGAGCCCCAGCATTTT. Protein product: CASSLPYGYEPQHF.

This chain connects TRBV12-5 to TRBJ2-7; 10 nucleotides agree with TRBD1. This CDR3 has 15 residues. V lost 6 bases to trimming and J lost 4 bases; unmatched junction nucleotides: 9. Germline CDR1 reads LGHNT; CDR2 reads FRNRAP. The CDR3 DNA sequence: TGTGCTAGTGGGACCCGGGACAGGGGAAAGTACGAGCAGTACTTC. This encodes CASGTRDRGKYEQYF.

CDR3 protein: CASSPGLAENTGELFF. CDR3 bases: TGCGCCAGCAGCCCTGGACTAGCGGAGAACACCGGGGAGCTGTTTTTT. This chain links TRBV5-1 with TRBJ2-2, with 10 nucleotides matching TRBD2. V shed 4 bases and J 1 base; nucleotides not matched to a gene: 4. The CDR3 contains 16 residues. Germline-derived CDR1 and CDR2 are SGHRS and YFSETQ.

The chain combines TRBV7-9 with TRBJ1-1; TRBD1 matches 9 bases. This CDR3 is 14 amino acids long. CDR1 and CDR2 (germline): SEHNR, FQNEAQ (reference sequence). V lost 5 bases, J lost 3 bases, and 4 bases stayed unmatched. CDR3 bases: TGTGCCAGCAGCCCTGGGACAGGGTACACTGAAGCTTTCTTT. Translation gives CASSPGTGYTEAFF.

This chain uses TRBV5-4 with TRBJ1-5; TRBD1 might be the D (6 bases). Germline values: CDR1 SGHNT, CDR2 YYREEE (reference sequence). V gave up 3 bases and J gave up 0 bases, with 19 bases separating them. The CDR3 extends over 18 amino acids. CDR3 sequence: CASSYRAGRLFSNQPQHF. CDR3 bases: TGTGCCAGCAGCTACAGGGCAGGGAGACTCTTTAGCAATCAGCCCCAGCATTTT.

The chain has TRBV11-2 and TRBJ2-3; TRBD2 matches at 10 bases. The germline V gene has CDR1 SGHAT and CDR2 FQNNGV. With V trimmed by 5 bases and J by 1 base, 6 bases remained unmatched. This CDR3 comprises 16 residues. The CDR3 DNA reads TGTGCCAGCAGCCCTACCCTAGCGGGAGGCACAGATACGCAGTATTTT. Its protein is CASSPTLAGGTDTQYF.

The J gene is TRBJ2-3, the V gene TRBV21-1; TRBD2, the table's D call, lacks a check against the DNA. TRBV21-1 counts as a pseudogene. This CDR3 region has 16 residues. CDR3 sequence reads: CASSKNGGRCTDTQYF. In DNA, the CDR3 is TGTGCCAGCAGCAAAAATGGCGGGAGATGCACAGATACGCAGTATTTT.

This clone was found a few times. The CDR3 reads CASRRAGVNYNEQFF. In nucleotides, the CDR3 is TGTGCCAGTAGACGAGCGGGAGTAAACTACAATGAGCAGTTCTTC. This chain uses TRBV19 with TRBJ2-1; 8 positions agree with TRBD2. CDR1 LNHDA and CDR2 SQIVND come from the germline V gene (reference sequence). The length of the CDR3 is 15 residues. V lost 6 bases to trimming and J lost 3 bases; unmatched junction nucleotides: 7.

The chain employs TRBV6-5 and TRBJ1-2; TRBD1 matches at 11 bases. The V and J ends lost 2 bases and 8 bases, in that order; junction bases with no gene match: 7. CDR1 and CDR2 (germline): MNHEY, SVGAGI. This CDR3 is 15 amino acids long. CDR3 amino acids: CASSYQGQGALGYTF. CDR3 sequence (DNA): TGTGCCAGCAGTTACCAAGGACAGGGGGCTCTCGGCTACACCTTC.

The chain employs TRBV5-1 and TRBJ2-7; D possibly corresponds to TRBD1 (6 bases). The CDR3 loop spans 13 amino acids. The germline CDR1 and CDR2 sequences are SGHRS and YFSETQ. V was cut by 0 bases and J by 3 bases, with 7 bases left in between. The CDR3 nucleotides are TGCGCCAGCAGCTTGGGGGACATCTACGAGCAGTACTTC. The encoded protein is CASSLGDIYEQYF.

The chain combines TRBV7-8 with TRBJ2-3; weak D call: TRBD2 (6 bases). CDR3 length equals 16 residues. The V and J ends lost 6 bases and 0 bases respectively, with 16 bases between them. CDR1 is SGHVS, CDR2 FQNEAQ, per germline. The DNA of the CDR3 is TGTGCCAGCAGTTCGAGGACTATTGTTAGCACAGATACGCAGTATTTT. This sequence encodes CASSSRTIVSTDTQYF.

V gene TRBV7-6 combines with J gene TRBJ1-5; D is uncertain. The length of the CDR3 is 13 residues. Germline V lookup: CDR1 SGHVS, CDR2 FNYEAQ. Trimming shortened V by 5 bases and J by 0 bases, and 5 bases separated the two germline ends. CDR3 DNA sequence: TGTGCCAGCAGCCCTAATAGCAATCAGCCCCAGCATTTT. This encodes CASSPNSNQPQHF.

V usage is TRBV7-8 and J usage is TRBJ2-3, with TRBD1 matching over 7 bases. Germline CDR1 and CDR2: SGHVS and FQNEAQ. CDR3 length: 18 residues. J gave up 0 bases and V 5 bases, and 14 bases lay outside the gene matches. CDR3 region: CASSRGTDSIPSTDTQYF. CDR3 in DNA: TGTGCCAGCAGCCGAGGGACAGATTCAATCCCAAGCACAGATACGCAGTATTTT.

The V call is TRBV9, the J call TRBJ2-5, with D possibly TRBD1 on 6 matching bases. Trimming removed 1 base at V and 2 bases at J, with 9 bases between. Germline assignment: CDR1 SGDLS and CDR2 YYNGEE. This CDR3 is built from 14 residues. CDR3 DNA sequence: TGTGCCAGCAGCGTAAAAGGACAGCAAGAGACCCAGTACTTC. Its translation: CASSVKGQQETQYF.

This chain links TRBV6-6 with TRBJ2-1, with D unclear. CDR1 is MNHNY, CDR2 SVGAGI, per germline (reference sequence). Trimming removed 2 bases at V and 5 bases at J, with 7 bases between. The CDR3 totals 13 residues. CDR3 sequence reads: CASSYPVDNEQFF. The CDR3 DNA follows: TGTGCCAGCAGTTACCCGGTCGACAATGAGCAGTTCTTC.